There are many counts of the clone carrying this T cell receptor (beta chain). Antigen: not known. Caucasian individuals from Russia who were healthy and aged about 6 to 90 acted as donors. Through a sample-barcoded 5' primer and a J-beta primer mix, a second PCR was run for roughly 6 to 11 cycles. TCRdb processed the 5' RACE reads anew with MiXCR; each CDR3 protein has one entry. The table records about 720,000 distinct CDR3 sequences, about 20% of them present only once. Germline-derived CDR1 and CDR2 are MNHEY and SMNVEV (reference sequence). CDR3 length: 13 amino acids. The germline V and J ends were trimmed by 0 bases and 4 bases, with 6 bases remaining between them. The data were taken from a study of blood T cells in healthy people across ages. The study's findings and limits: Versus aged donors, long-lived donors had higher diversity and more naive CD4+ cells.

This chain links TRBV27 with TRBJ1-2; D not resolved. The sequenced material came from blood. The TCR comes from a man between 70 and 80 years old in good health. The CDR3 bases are TGTGCCAGCAGTTTATCAGGGTTCTATGGCTACACCTTC. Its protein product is CASSLSGFYGYTF.